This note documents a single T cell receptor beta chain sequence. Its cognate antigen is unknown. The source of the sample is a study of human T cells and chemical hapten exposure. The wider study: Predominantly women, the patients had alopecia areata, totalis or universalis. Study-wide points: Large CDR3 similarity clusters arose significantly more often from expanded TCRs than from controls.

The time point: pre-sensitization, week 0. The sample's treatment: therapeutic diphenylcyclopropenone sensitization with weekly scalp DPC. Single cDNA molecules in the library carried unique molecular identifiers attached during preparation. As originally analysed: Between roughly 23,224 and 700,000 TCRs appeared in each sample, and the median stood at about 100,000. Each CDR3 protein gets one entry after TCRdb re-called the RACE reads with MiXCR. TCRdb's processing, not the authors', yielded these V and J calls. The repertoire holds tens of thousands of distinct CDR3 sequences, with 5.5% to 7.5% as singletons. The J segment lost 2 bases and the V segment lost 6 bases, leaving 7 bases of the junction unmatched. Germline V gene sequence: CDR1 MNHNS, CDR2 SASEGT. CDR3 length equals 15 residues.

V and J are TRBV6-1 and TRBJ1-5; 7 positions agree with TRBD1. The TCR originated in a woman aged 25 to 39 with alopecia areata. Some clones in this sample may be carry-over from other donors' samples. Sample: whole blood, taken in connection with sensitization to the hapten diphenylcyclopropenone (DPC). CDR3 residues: CASRGGQSRNQPQHF. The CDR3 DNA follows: TGTGCCAGCAGGGGGGGACAGAGCCGCAATCAGCCCCAGCATTTT.